Presented here are 18 T cell receptor beta chains from one specimen sequenced in a study of blood T cell repertoires in COVID-19. The assay was immunoSEQ multiplex PCR, and TCRdb's table has in-frame clones only and misses some. The data show around 100,000 clones, with approximately 87% seen just once and 15% to 17% held by the top ten. The sequenced material came from peripheral blood. These receptors all stem from a human donor in a cohort sampled during active COVID-19.

This clone occurred a few times. The J gene is TRBJ1-1, the V gene TRBV18; TRBD1 aligns across 8 bases. Germline CDR1 and CDR2: KGHSH and LQKENI. The CDR3 consists of 13 residues. V shed 1 base, J shed 6 bases, and the junction held 1 base outside the gene matches. CDR3 DNA: TGTGCCAGCTCACCACGGGACAGGTCTGAAGCTTTCTTT. It codes for CASSPRDRSEAFF.

V usage is TRBV7-2 and J usage is TRBJ2-1; 9 nucleotides line up with TRBD2. The CDR3 consists of 15 residues. V lost 1 base, J lost 7 bases, and 5 bases stayed unmatched. The germline V gene encodes CDR1 SGHTA and CDR2 FQGNSA. The CDR3 is CASSLGGGARNEQFF. CDR3 bases: TGTGCCAGCAGCTTAGGCGGGGGGGCAAGGAATGAGCAGTTCTTC.

This clone was counted a single time. The chain couples TRBV10-1 to TRBJ2-1, with TRBD1 as a possible D gene (6 bases). V dropped 3 bases and J dropped 1 base, with 19 bases sitting between them. The CDR3 runs 18 residues. Germline V lookup: CDR1 WNHNN, CDR2 SYGVQD (reference sequence). The chain's CDR3 is CASSDVGGPRGSYNEQFF. DNA for the CDR3: TGCGCCAGCAGTGATGTTGGGGGCCCAAGGGGTTCCTACAATGAGCAGTTCTTC.

Only one count was recorded for this clone. The rearrangement links TRBV11-2 to TRBJ1-1; D gene uncertain. This CDR3 has 14 amino acids. Germline CDR1 is SGHAT and CDR2 is FQNNGV. V dropped 4 bases and J dropped 0 bases, with 9 bases sitting between them. CDR3 DNA: TGTGCCAGCAGCTCCGGGATTGTGAACACTGAAGCTTTCTTT. Its protein is CASSSGIVNTEAFF.

V gene TRBV5-1 combines with J gene TRBJ1-2; 7 bases agree with TRBD1. The CDR3 loop spans 14 amino acids. Germline V CDR1 and CDR2: SGHRS, YFSETQ. V gave up 3 bases and J gave up 5 bases; unmatched junction bases: 7. The chain's CDR3 is CASSSNRGGYGYTF. In DNA, the CDR3 is TGCGCCAGCAGCTCAAACAGGGGTGGATATGGCTACACCTTC. The full variable domain, rest sourced from reference TRBV5-1 and TRBJ1-2, is KAGVTQTPRYLIKTRGQQVTLSCSPISGHRSVSWYQQTPGQGLQFLFEYFSETQRNKGNFPGRFSGRQFSNSRSEMNVSTLELGDSALYLCASSSNRGGYGYTFGSGTRLTVV.

The chain has TRBV7-2 and TRBJ1-2; a possible D gene is TRBD1 (5 bases). The germline CDR1 and CDR2 sequences are SGHTA and FQGNSA. The CDR3 contains 14 residues. V lost 0 bases and J 0 bases, leaving 5 bases between the germline ends. The CDR3 loop reads CASSLAGANYGYTF. CDR3 DNA: TGTGCCAGCAGCTTAGCAGGGGCTAACTATGGCTACACCTTC.

The V gene is TRBV9, the J gene TRBJ2-7; D perhaps matches TRBD1 (6 bases). This CDR3 is built from 16 residues. V was shortened by 0 bases and J by 2 bases, with 15 bases between the two germline ends. The germline V gene has CDR1 SGDLS and CDR2 YYNGEE. The DNA for the CDR3 is TGTGCCAGCAGCGTAGCTCCGACAGGAATGGCCTACGAGCAGTACTTC. Its protein is CASSVAPTGMAYEQYF.

This chain joins TRBV27 and TRBJ1-2; possibly TRBD1 for D (6 bases). The CDR3 has 12 residues. The germline V gene encodes CDR1 MNHEY and CDR2 SMNVEV (reference sequence). With 5 bases removed from V and 6 bases from J, the gap between germline ends came to 10 bases. The CDR3: CASSTGFDGYTF. CDR3 nucleotide sequence: TGTGCCAGCAGTACAGGGTTCGATGGCTACACCTTC.

The CDR3 DNA is TGTGCCAGCAGCTTAACTAGCGGGAGCGCTGGCACAGATACGCAGTATTTT. This translates into CASSLTSGSAGTDTQYF. The rearrangement links TRBV9 to TRBJ2-3; 11 bases are a match to TRBD2. V gave up 4 bases and J gave up 1 base; unmatched junction bases: 8. The germline CDR1 and CDR2 sequences are SGDLS and YYNGEE. The CDR3 runs 17 residues. The entire variable domain, with the rest obtained from reference TRBV9 and TRBJ2-3, is as follows: DSGVTQTPKHLITATGQRVTLRCSPRSGDLSVYWYQQSLDQGLQFLIQYYNGEERAKGNILERFSAQQFPDLHSELNLSSLELGDSALYFCASSLTSGSAGTDTQYFGPGTRLTVL.

This clone was found a few times. The chain links TRBV27 to TRBJ1-1; 7 bases match TRBD1. Germline V gene sequence: CDR1 MNHEY, CDR2 SMNVEV (reference sequence). V dropped 4 bases and J dropped 2; count of bases not matched to a gene: 4. The CDR3 is made up of 14 amino acids. CDR3 residues: CASSSGTANTEAFF. Written as DNA, the CDR3 is TGTGCCAGCAGTTCAGGGACAGCAAACACTGAAGCTTTCTTT.

The chain has TRBV11-2 and TRBJ2-1; 8 nucleotides match TRBD2. The CDR3 consists of 16 residues. Germline V gene data show CDR1 as SGHAT and CDR2 as FQNNGV. J was trimmed by 8 bases and V by 2 bases; bases with no gene match: 11. CDR3 bases: TGTGCCAGCAGCTTAATCCGGGAGGGCCCCACCGATGAGCAGTTCTTC. Translation: CASSLIREGPTDEQFF.

The chain is built from TRBV10-3 and TRBJ1-1, with D perhaps matching TRBD1 (5 bases). V lost 7 bases, J lost 2 bases, and 11 bases lay in between. This CDR3 contains 13 residues. Looked up from germline, CDR1 is ENHRY and CDR2 is SYGVKD. CDR3 sequence: CAITGRENTEAFF. Here the CDR3 DNA reads TGTGCCATCACCGGCAGGGAAAACACTGAAGCTTTCTTT.

The rearrangement uses TRBV5-1 and TRBJ2-5; 11 bases fit TRBD2. Germline CDR1 and CDR2: SGHRS and YFSETQ. The CDR3 length is 15 residues. V lost 4 bases to trimming and J lost 2 bases; unmatched junction nucleotides: 4. The CDR3 region is CASSPGLAEQETQYF. CDR3 nucleotides: TGCGCCAGCAGCCCGGGACTAGCGGAGCAAGAGACCCAGTACTTC. The entire variable domain, with the rest obtained from reference TRBV5-1 and TRBJ2-5, is as follows: KAGVTQTPRYLIKTRGQQVTLSCSPISGHRSVSWYQQTPGQGLQFLFEYFSETQRNKGNFPGRFSGRQFSNSRSEMNVSTLELGDSALYLCASSPGLAEQETQYFGPGTRLLVL.

This clone was detected once. The CDR3 nucleotides are TGTGCCAGCAGTCCTAGCGGGAGGCCATCCTACGAGCAGTACTTC. It specifies CASSPSGRPSYEQYF. The V gene is TRBV9, the J gene TRBJ2-7; TRBD2 matches at 11 bases. The CDR3 has 15 amino acids. Germline values: CDR1 SGDLS, CDR2 YYNGEE. The trim removed 5 bases at V and 1 base at J, leaving 5 bases unmatched.

This clone came up once. The chain has TRBV6-2 or TRBV6-3 and TRBJ2-3; 14 bases agree with TRBD2. Unmatched junction bases numbered 13, after V lost 2 bases and J lost 6 bases. CDR1 is MNHEY and CDR2 is SVGEGT in the germline V gene. The CDR3 is 19 amino acids. The CDR3 region has the DNA TGTGCCAGCAGTTACAAGGGACGAGGGACTAGCGGGAGTATGGATACGCAGTATTTT. This gives the protein CASSYKGRGTSGSMDTQYF.

This chain joins TRBV10-1 and TRBJ2-2; D call uncertain. CDR1 WNHNN and CDR2 SYGVQD come from the germline V gene (reference sequence). Trimming took 2 bases from V and 8 from J, leaving 6 bases between them. The CDR3 consists of 12 residues. DNA for the CDR3: TGCGCCAGCAGTGAGAGGAGAGGGGAGCTGTTTTTT. Its translation is CASSERRGELFF.

The genes are TRBV9 and TRBJ2-3, with TRBD2 identical over 12 bases. This CDR3 is 16 amino acids long. CDR1 and CDR2 from the germline V gene are SGDLS and YYNGEE. V was pared by 4 bases and J by 2 bases, with 5 bases of the junction left unmatched. CDR3 protein: CASSTGLAGYTDTQYF. CDR3 coding DNA: TGTGCCAGCAGCACCGGACTAGCGGGGTACACAGATACGCAGTATTTT.

V and J are TRBV11-2 and TRBJ2-3; 7 bases match TRBD2. The CDR3 has 15 amino acids. The J segment lost 3 bases and the V segment lost 1 base, leaving 4 bases of the junction unmatched. Per germline, CDR1 SGHAT and CDR2 FQNNGV. CDR3 amino acids: CASSLAPSGTDTQYF. The CDR3 DNA reads as TGTGCCAGCAGCTTAGCGCCTAGCGGAACAGATACGCAGTATTTT.